This TCR beta chain was documented in a study of CD8+CD57+ T cells in acquired aplastic anemia. Whole-study context: The mean DNA yield obtained from sorted CD4+ and CD8+ cells came to approximately 3 ug.

Patients chosen for sequencing had shown CD8+CD57+ cell expansion by flow cytometry. The germline gives CDR1 LGHDT, CDR2 YNNKEL (reference sequence). The CDR3 loop spans 14 amino acids. V was clipped by 2 bases and J by 8 bases; unmatched bases: 7. This clonotype was observed many times. Template material for TCR beta VDJ and CDR3 profiling consisted of genomic DNA. TCRdb processed the reads anew with MiXCR; each CDR3 protein has one entry. Found here are under 200,000 distinct CDR3 sequences, less than 50% of them singletons; the top ten hold about 1.8%. The sample consisted of sorted CD4+, CD8+, or CD8+CD57+ T cells (not recorded which) from PBMCs. V and J are TRBV3-1 and TRBJ1-2, with 8 bases matching TRBD1. The sequence was obtained from a human donor with aplastic anemia. DNA for the CDR3: TGTGCCAGCAGCCAAAAACCAGGGGGCGGAGGCTACACCTTC. Translation: CASSQKPGGGGYTF. Combining the CDR3 with reference TRBV3-1 and TRBJ1-2 gives the whole variable domain DTAVSQTPKYLVTQMGNDKSIKCEQNLGHDTMYWYKQDSKKFLKIMFSYNNKELIINETVPNRFSPKSPDKAHLNLHINSLELGDSAVYFCASSQKPGGGGYTFGSGTRLTVV.